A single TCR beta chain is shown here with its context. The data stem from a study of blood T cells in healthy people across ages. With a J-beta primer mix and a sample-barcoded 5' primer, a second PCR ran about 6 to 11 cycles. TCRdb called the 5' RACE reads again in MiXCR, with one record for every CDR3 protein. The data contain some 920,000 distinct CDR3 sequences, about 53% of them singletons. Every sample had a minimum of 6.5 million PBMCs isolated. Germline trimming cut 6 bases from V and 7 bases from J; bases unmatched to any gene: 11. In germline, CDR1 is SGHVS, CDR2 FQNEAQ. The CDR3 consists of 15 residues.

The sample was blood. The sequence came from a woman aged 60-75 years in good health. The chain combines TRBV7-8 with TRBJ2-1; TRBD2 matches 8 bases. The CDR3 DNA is TGTGCCAGCAGTAAGGGCGGGAGGCCCAGGAATGAGCAGTTCTTC. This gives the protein CASSKGGRPRNEQFF.